The 24 T cell receptor beta chains below were found in one sample sequenced in a study of OX40 agonist ivuxolimab in advanced cancers. TCRdb's table, derived via immunoSEQ multiplex PCR, lists solely in-frame clones and lacks some. The repertoire has about 64,000 clones, over 80% of them found once; the top ten carry under 3.5%. Sequences were derived from CD4+ or CD8+ T cells sorted from blood, sampled in a trial of the OX40 agonist ivuxolimab. Receptors originate from an adult with an advanced solid tumor such as melanoma, head and neck, liver or kidney cancer.

The CDR3 is CASSRGLTSGRAGTGELFF. The DNA for the CDR3 is TGTGCCAGCAGCCGGGGCCTCACTAGCGGGAGGGCGGGCACCGGGGAGCTGTTTTTT. This chain links TRBV11-2 with TRBJ2-2, with 13 bases lining up with TRBD2. Germline values: CDR1 SGHAT, CDR2 FQNNGV. CDR3 length equals 19 residues. The junction had 13 bases not matched to a gene; V was cut back by 5 bases and J by 4 bases.

The gene calls are TRBV28 and TRBJ1-2; D is undetermined. This CDR3 region has 12 residues. Germline loops: CDR1 MDHEN, CDR2 SYDVKM. With 6 bases removed from V and 0 bases from J, the gap between germline ends came to 5 bases. The CDR3 here is CASRITNYGYTF. Written as DNA, the CDR3 is TGTGCCAGCAGGATCACTAACTATGGCTACACCTTC.

The chain couples TRBV14 to TRBJ1-1; D unresolved. Trimming stripped 3 bases from V and 4 bases from J, with 12 bases between. This CDR3 has 14 residues. The germline CDR1 and CDR2 sequences are SGHDN and FVKESK. The CDR3 sequence is CASSQALVGTEAFF. The DNA for the CDR3 is TGTGCCAGCAGCCAGGCTCTGGTGGGCACTGAAGCTTTCTTT.

The rearrangement joins TRBV4-2 to TRBJ2-2; D is ambiguous. Per germline, CDR1 LGHNA and CDR2 YNFKEQ. V was shortened by 1 base and J by 4 bases, with 10 bases between the two germline ends. The CDR3 consists of 15 residues. The CDR3 spells CASSQVRAGTGELFF. The CDR3 nucleotides read TGTGCCAGCAGCCAAGTTAGGGCAGGCACCGGGGAGCTGTTTTTT.

The J gene is TRBJ2-1, the V gene TRBV10-2; maybe TRBD2 (6 bases). Between the trimmed V and J ends, which lost 4 bases and 6 bases, there was a span of 13 bases. This CDR3 contains 14 residues. CDR1 is WSHSY, CDR2 SAAADI, per germline. Here the CDR3 reads CASSAGASLNEQFF. CDR3 nucleotide sequence: TGCGCCAGCAGTGCGGGAGCATCCCTCAATGAGCAGTTCTTC.

The CDR3 region is CATSLGGGRLDTQYF. CDR3 sequence (DNA): TGTGCCACCTCGCTTGGGGGCGGGAGATTAGATACGCAGTATTTT. This chain uses TRBV15 with TRBJ2-3; TRBD2 is a possible D gene (7 bases). Germline CDR1 and CDR2: LNHNV and YYDKDF (reference sequence). The CDR3 is 15 amino acids. The germline V and J ends were trimmed by 8 bases and 5 bases, with 20 bases remaining between them.

V and J are TRBV6-6 and TRBJ2-7, with 8 bases that match TRBD2. The CDR3 has 14 amino acids. The ends lost 7 bases at V and 4 bases at J; junction bases unmatched: 9. From germline, CDR1 is MNHNY and CDR2 SVGAGI (reference sequence). CDR3 residues: CASTESGREYEQYF. The CDR3 DNA reads as TGTGCCAGCACCGAAAGCGGGAGAGAGTACGAGCAGTACTTC.

The chain employs TRBV19 and TRBJ1-3, with D possibly matching TRBD1 (6 bases). The CDR3 covers 14 residues. Trimming removed 6 bases at V and 4 bases at J, with 13 bases between. Looked up from germline, CDR1 is LNHDA and CDR2 is SQIVND (reference sequence). CDR3 DNA: TGTGCCAGTAGAAGATCAGGGGCCGGAAACACCATATATTTT. Protein sequence: CASRRSGAGNTIYF.

This chain links TRBV6-1 with TRBJ2-7, with 7 bases aligning to TRBD2. Germline V gene lookup returns CDR1 MNHNS and CDR2 SASEGT. With 6 bases clipped from V and 3 bases from J, the junction kept 8 bases outside the gene matches. This CDR3 has 14 residues. For the CDR3, the DNA is TGTGCCAGCAGCGAGAACCTAGCGGACTACGAGCAGTACTTC. As protein: CASSENLADYEQYF.

This chain joins TRBV15 and TRBJ2-7; 7 positions match TRBD2. CDR3 size: 15 residues. The V segment lost 1 base and the J segment 3 bases; nucleotides outside the gene matches: 6. CDR1 LNHNV and CDR2 YYDKDF come from the germline V gene (reference sequence). The CDR3 region has the DNA TGTGCCACCAGCAGAGCACGGGAGGCTCACTACGAGCAGTACTTC. It specifies CATSRAREAHYEQYF.

The rearrangement links TRBV2 to TRBJ2-5; TRBD2 aligns across 9 bases. This CDR3 spans 16 amino acids. The junction had 9 bases not matched to a gene; V was cut back by 6 bases and J by 1 base. The V gene's germline CDR1 is SNHLY and CDR2 FYNNEI. In DNA form, the CDR3 reads TGTGCCAGCAGAGGGACTAGCCAGGGGAGCCAAGAGACCCAGTACTTC. Encoded protein: CASRGTSQGSQETQYF. The complete variable domain, with remaining parts taken from reference TRBV2 and TRBJ2-5, reads EPEVTQTPSHQVTQMGQEVILRCVPISNHLYFYWYRQILGQKVEFLVSFYNNEISEKSEIFDDQFSVERPDGSNFTLKIRSTKLEDSAMYFCASRGTSQGSQETQYFGPGTRLLVL.

This sequence joins TRBV2 and TRBJ1-2, with no clear D. V was clipped by 6 bases and J by 3 bases, with 8 bases between them. The germline V gene encodes CDR1 SNHLY and CDR2 FYNNEI. The CDR3 consists of 12 residues. The CDR3 coding sequence is TGTGCCAGCAGCGCGGATTACTATGGCTACACCTTC. The encoded protein is CASSADYYGYTF.

The chain carries TRBV27 and TRBJ1-3; the D is unclear. Germline values: CDR1 MNHEY, CDR2 SMNVEV (reference sequence). V lost 8 bases, J lost 2 bases, and 7 bases lay in between. This CDR3 spans 12 amino acids. The CDR3 DNA reads TGTGCCAGCCGCAGCGCTGGAAACACCATATATTTT. Amino acids: CASRSAGNTIYF.

The chain joins TRBV5-6 to TRBJ1-4; D is perhaps TRBD1 (5 bases). The CDR3 length is 15 residues. Trimming stripped 5 bases from V and 6 bases from J, with 17 bases between. Per the germline V gene, CDR1 is SGHDT and CDR2 is YYEEEE. CDR3 sequence (DNA): TGTGCCAGCAGTTCTCGACCCGAGGGGTATGAAAAACTGTTTTTT. It encodes CASSSRPEGYEKLFF.

This chain uses TRBV5-6 with TRBJ2-2; unclear D gene. Germline V lookup: CDR1 SGHDT, CDR2 YYEEEE. The CDR3 consists of 15 residues. The V end lost 3 bases, the J end lost 0 bases, and 9 bases lay between the germline ends. Here the CDR3 reads CASSYYTSNTGELFF. For the CDR3, the DNA is TGTGCCAGCAGCTATTACACCTCGAACACCGGGGAGCTGTTTTTT.

The chain couples TRBV10-3 to TRBJ1-4; 8 positions agree with TRBD1. Germline loops: CDR1 ENHRY, CDR2 SYGVKD. J lost 12 bases, V lost 6 bases, and 6 bases had no gene match. The CDR3 consists of 12 residues. DNA of the CDR3: TGTGCCATCAGCCGACAGGGGACTCAACTGTTTTTT. Its translation: CAISRQGTQLFF.

V usage is TRBV18 and J usage is TRBJ2-5, with D possibly matching TRBD1 (6 bases). V shed 2 bases and J shed 5 bases, with 12 bases lying between them. CDR1 and CDR2 from the germline V gene are KGHSH and LQKENI. The CDR3 has 14 amino acids. The CDR3 DNA reads as TGTGCCAGCTCACCATCCGGGACATTCGAGACCCAGTACTTC. Protein sequence: CASSPSGTFETQYF. Drawing the rest from reference TRBV18 and TRBJ2-5, the complete variable domain is NAGVMQNPRHLVRRRGQEARLRCSPMKGHSHVYWYRQLPEEGLKFMVYLQKENIIDESGMPKERFSAEFPKEGPSILRIQQVVRGDSAAYFCASSPSGTFETQYFGPGTRLLVL.

The CDR3 loop reads CASRASGRSYEQYF. The DNA for the CDR3 is TGTGCCAGCCGGGCTAGCGGGAGATCCTACGAGCAGTACTTC. V and J are TRBV6-5 and TRBJ2-7; 10 nucleotides agree with TRBD2. This CDR3 is 14 amino acids long. The germline V gene has CDR1 MNHEY and CDR2 SVGAGI. Unmatched junction bases numbered 5, after V lost 8 bases and J lost 1 base.

This chain uses TRBV20-1 with TRBJ1-1; D not certain. Germline assignment: CDR1 DFQATT and CDR2 SNEGSKA (reference sequence). V was cut by 6 bases and J by 1 base, with 6 bases left in between. The CDR3 totals 11 residues. The CDR3 loop is CSAGENTEAFF. Here the CDR3 DNA reads TGCAGTGCGGGCGAGAACACTGAAGCTTTCTTT.

The chain carries TRBV2 and TRBJ2-5; TRBD2 aligns across 10 bases. The CDR3 sequence is 15 residues long. Germline CDR1 is SNHLY and CDR2 is FYNNEI. Germline trimming cut 6 bases from V and 2 bases from J; bases unmatched to any gene: 6. The CDR3 DNA reads as TGTGCCAGCAGCGTACTAGCGGGGACACAAGAGACCCAGTACTTC. Its protein is CASSVLAGTQETQYF.

This chain uses TRBV6-1 with TRBJ2-1; 7 bases fit TRBD2. CDR3 size: 16 residues. CDR1 and CDR2 from the germline V gene are MNHNS and SASEGT. The J segment lost 3 bases and the V segment lost 3 bases, leaving 8 bases of the junction unmatched. The CDR3 region has the DNA TGTGCCAGCAGTGACCTGGGGGGGTTTAGCTACAATGAGCAGTTCTTC. Translating it yields CASSDLGGFSYNEQFF.

A remark on this clone: A read error may produce the germline difference seen at one junction end. This rearrangement joins TRBV7-2 to TRBJ2-7; a possible D gene is TRBD1 (6 bases). The CDR3 is 14 amino acids. CDR1 and CDR2 from the germline V gene are SGHTA and FQGNSA. DNA for the CDR3: TGTGCCAGCAGCTTAACTTGGGACAACTACGGGCAGTACTTC. This sequence encodes CASSLTWDNYGQYF.

This chain links TRBV7-3 with TRBJ2-1; 8 bases map to TRBD2. This CDR3 is built from 14 residues. V shed 5 bases and J 5 bases; nucleotides not matched to a gene: 5. In germline, CDR1 is SGHTA, CDR2 FQGTGA. The CDR3 spells CASSETSAHNEQFF. The CDR3 nucleotides read TGTGCCAGCAGCGAGACTAGCGCCCACAATGAGCAGTTCTTC.

This clone has just one count. The chain combines TRBV7-8 with TRBJ2-6; D not resolved. The V end lost 2 bases, the J end lost 0 bases, and 5 bases lay between the germline ends. The V gene's germline CDR1 is SGHVS and CDR2 FQNEAQ. The CDR3 consists of 15 residues. The CDR3 region has the DNA TGTGCCAGCAGCTTAAGGCACTCTGGGGCCAACGTCCTGACTTTC. Translated: CASSLRHSGANVLTF. Full variable domain (missing parts from reference TRBV7-8 and TRBJ2-6): GAGVSQSPRYKVAKRGQDVALRCDPISGHVSLFWYQQALGQGPEFLTYFQNEAQLDKSGLPSDRFFAERPEGSVSTLKIQRTQQEDSAVYLCASSLRHSGANVLTFGAGSRLTVL.